The 16 T cell receptor beta chains given below trace back to one sample, sequenced in a study of blood T cell repertoires in COVID-19. The repertoire was sequenced with immunoSEQ multiplex PCR; TCRdb's copy has only in-frame clones and lacks some. Among 140,000 or so clones listed, around 87% were seen once. Sequenced: peripheral blood. The receptor set was obtained from a man aged 50-60 years who had recovered from COVID-19.

The chain joins TRBV3-1 (or the pseudogene TRBV3-2) to TRBJ1-6; perhaps TRBD1 as D (6 bases). Germline CDR1 is LGHDT and CDR2 is YNNKEL (reference sequence). Trimming removed 1 base at V and 9 bases at J, with 13 bases between. There are 15 residues in the CDR3. CDR3 loop: CASSQGFTGSSPLHF. Written as DNA, the CDR3 is TGTGCCAGCAGCCAAGGTTTTACAGGGAGTTCACCCCTCCACTTT.

This rearrangement joins TRBV6-2 or TRBV6-3 to TRBJ2-2, with 10 bases fitting TRBD2. CDR3 size: 15 residues. Unmatched junction bases numbered 1, after V lost 2 bases and J lost 4 bases. Germline V gene sequence: CDR1 MNHEY, CDR2 SVGEGT. The CDR3 DNA follows: TGTGCCAGCAGTTACGTAGCGGGGGGCACCGGGGAGCTGTTTTTT. The encoded protein is CASSYVAGGTGELFF.

The CDR3 spells CASRKGTEQYF. In DNA form, the CDR3 reads TGTGCCAGCAGGAAAGGGACAGAGCAGTACTTC. The chain is built from TRBV27 and TRBJ2-7, with D perhaps matching TRBD1 (6 bases). The CDR3 has 11 residues. V shed 6 bases and J shed 7 bases, with 10 bases lying between them. Looked up from germline, CDR1 is MNHEY and CDR2 is SMNVEV (reference sequence).

This chain uses TRBV7-8 with TRBJ1-1; D uncertain. There are 15 residues in the CDR3. V lost 5 bases and J lost 1, with 14 bases in between. The germline CDR1 and CDR2 sequences are SGHVS and FQNEAQ. CDR3: CASSQPREKNTEAFF. CDR3 nucleotide sequence: TGTGCCAGCAGCCAACCCCGGGAAAAGAACACTGAAGCTTTCTTT.

The chain couples TRBV5-4 to TRBJ2-3, with a tentative D call TRBD1 (6 bases). Trimming took off 4 bases at V and 5 bases at J, with 20 bases between the two ends. The V gene's germline CDR1 is SGHNT and CDR2 YYREEE (reference sequence). The length of the CDR3 is 16 residues. CDR3 nucleotides: TGTGCCAGCAGCCCGCGGGTTGGACAGATAGGAGATACGCAGTATTTT. This sequence encodes CASSPRVGQIGDTQYF.

A single count supports this clone. The V call is TRBV4-3, the J call TRBJ2-6; no clear D gene. V lost 1 base and J lost 0, with 13 bases in between. Germline V gives CDR1 LGHNA, CDR2 YSLEER. The CDR3 length is 18 residues. The CDR3 loop reads CASSQVYGALSGANVLTF. CDR3 in DNA: TGCGCCAGCAGCCAAGTATACGGAGCACTCTCTGGGGCCAACGTCCTGACTTTC.

The rearrangement joins TRBV7-3 to TRBJ2-1, with TRBD2 identical over 9 bases. V trimming: 1 base; J trimming: 4 bases; junction bases outside the gene matches: 2. CDR3 length equals 15 residues. Germline-derived CDR1 and CDR2 are SGHTA and FQGTGA. The CDR3 loop is CASSLRLAGYNEQFF. The CDR3 bases are TGTGCCAGCAGCTTAAGGCTAGCGGGGTACAATGAGCAGTTCTTC.

V usage is TRBV5-8 and J usage is TRBJ2-1, with TRBD1 identical over 8 bases. This CDR3 is built from 15 residues. V was clipped by 1 base and J by 1 base; unmatched bases: 1. Germline CDR1 reads SGHTS; CDR2 reads YDEGEE. The CDR3 DNA reads TGTGCCAGCAGCTTGACAGGGGGGTCCTACAATGAGCAGTTCTTC. Translating gives CASSLTGGSYNEQFF.

The V gene is TRBV6-5, the J gene TRBJ1-1; TRBD1 matches at 8 bases. The V gene end was trimmed by 9 bases and the J gene end by 4 bases; junction bases not matched to a gene: 1. There are 11 residues in the CDR3. The germline V gene has CDR1 MNHEY and CDR2 SVGAGI. The CDR3 DNA is TGTGCCAGTCAGGGGGCCACTGAAGCTTTCTTT. This gives the protein CASQGATEAFF.

The chain joins TRBV6-5 to TRBJ2-1, with 9 bases aligning to TRBD2. V trimming: 2 bases; J trimming: 4 bases; junction bases outside the gene matches: 3. From germline, CDR1 is MNHEY and CDR2 SVGAGI. This CDR3 is 15 amino acids long. The CDR3 loop is CASSYERGVYNEQFF. The CDR3 DNA reads TGTGCCAGCAGTTACGAGCGGGGGGTATACAATGAGCAGTTCTTC.

The chain combines TRBV6-5 with TRBJ2-7; the D gene is possibly TRBD2 (5 bases). Trimming pared 2 bases from V and 1 base from J, leaving 9 bases between. Germline assignment: CDR1 MNHEY and CDR2 SVGAGI. This CDR3 contains 14 residues. The CDR3 DNA is TGTGCCAGCAGTTACGCGAGGGTATCCTACGAGCAGTACTTC. This encodes CASSYARVSYEQYF.

In regard to this clone: A read error may account for a junction end that differs from germline. The gene calls are TRBV4-3 and TRBJ2-3; D not resolved. The CDR3 consists of 18 residues. The V gene's germline CDR1 is LGHNA and CDR2 YSLEER. The chain's CDR3 is CASGQDTGQVYGTDTQYF. The DNA of the CDR3 is TGCGCCAGCGGCCAAGATACTGGGCAGGTATACGGCACAGATACGCAGTATTTT.

There are a few counts of this clone. This rearrangement joins TRBV5-1 to TRBJ1-5; D gene unclear. In germline, CDR1 is SGHRS, CDR2 YFSETQ. Deletions cut 2 bases from V and 7 bases from J, with 16 bases between. The CDR3 runs 15 residues. For the CDR3, the DNA is TGCGCCAGCAGCTTATACGGCAACGAGGTCCAGCCCCAGCATTTT. It codes for CASSLYGNEVQPQHF.

V and J are TRBV7-2 and TRBJ2-2, with D possibly being TRBD1 (5 bases). There are 16 residues in the CDR3. Per germline, CDR1 SGHTA and CDR2 FQGNSA. V dropped 6 bases and J dropped 0 bases, with 14 bases sitting between them. The CDR3 loop reads CASRPSVGANTGELFF. CDR3 nucleotide sequence: TGTGCCAGCAGACCCAGCGTAGGGGCGAACACCGGGGAGCTGTTTTTT.

This chain connects TRBV6-5 to TRBJ2-7; TRBD1 aligns across 8 bases. The germline V gene encodes CDR1 MNHEY and CDR2 SVGAGI. The V and J ends lost 4 bases and 6 bases, in that order; junction bases with no gene match: 5. The CDR3 is 13 amino acids. In nucleotides, the CDR3 is TGTGCCAGCAGTTGGACAGGGTCTGGCGAGCAGTACTTC. This sequence encodes CASSWTGSGEQYF.

This clone came up a few times. The rearrangement joins TRBV18 to TRBJ1-1; D is unclear. The CDR3 covers 13 residues. Germline V lookup: CDR1 KGHSH, CDR2 LQKENI. V was pared by 5 bases and J by 1 base, with 8 bases between. The CDR3 sequence is CASSSQRNTEAFF. Written as DNA, the CDR3 is TGTGCCAGCTCATCACAGAGGAACACTGAAGCTTTCTTT.